This is a list of T cell receptor beta chains from one sample in a study of Graves' ophthalmopathy and Graves' hyperthyroidism. TCRdb independently ran MiXCR on the multiplex PCR reads; one entry per CDR3 protein. The table has 500,000 to 600,000 distinct CDR3 sequences, less than 45% seen once. Material: peripheral blood or thyroid tissue (not recorded which). These receptors were collected from an adult man with Graves' hyperthyroidism. The CDR3 runs from the conserved cysteine through the conserved F or W. Each record gives: clone size, V gene, D gene, J gene, CDR3 protein, CDR3 DNA. A D gene is named only where the DNA matches it firmly. Clone size is given for some rows only: seen once, a few or many times, or a class if the clone is expanded.

many	TRBV7-9	.	TRBJ2-7	CASSLTGGAYEQYF	TGTGCCAGCAGCTTAACCGGGGGAGCCTACGAGCAGTACTTC
many	TRBV12-3/TRBV12-4	.	TRBJ1-5	CASRATQGTRQPQHF	TGTGCCAGCAGGGCGACACAGGGAACTCGTCAGCCCCAGCATTTT
many	TRBV3-1	.	TRBJ1-1	CASSPYLNTEAFF	TGTGCCAGCAGCCCCTACTTGAACACTGAAGCTTTCTTT
.	TRBV7-2	.	TRBJ2-5	CASSTPGFQETQYF	TGTGCCAGCAGCACCCCGGGATTCCAAGAGACCCAGTACTTC
.	TRBV2	TRBD1	TRBJ1-2	CASRAGQGRGSNYGYTF	TGTGCCAGCAGGGCCGGACAGGGGAGGGGTTCTAACTATGGCTACACCTTC
.	TRBV2	.	TRBJ2-7	CASIRVWGNEQYF	TGTGCCAGCATCAGGGTCTGGGGCAATGAGCAGTACTTC
.	TRBV12-5	TRBD2	TRBJ2-2	CASGPMGGFGELFF	TGTGCTAGTGGTCCTATGGGGGGGTTCGGGGAGCTGTTTTTT
many	TRBV28	.	TRBJ2-5	CASSFPGSLGETQYF	TGTGCCAGCAGTTTTCCAGGGAGTCTGGGCGAGACCCAGTACTTC
many	TRBV12-3/TRBV12-4	.	TRBJ1-5	CASSFKGPAVNQPQHF	TGTGCCAGCAGTTTCAAAGGGCCGGCGGTCAATCAGCCCCAGCATTTT
.	TRBV10-3	TRBD2	TRBJ2-2	CASSEVGGGNAGELFF	TGTGCCAGCAGTGAAGTTGGCGGGGGAAACGCCGGGGAGCTGTTTTTT
few	TRBV19	.	TRBJ1-3	CASSISAGTSRNTIYF	TGTGCCAGTAGTATTTCAGCAGGGACGTCCAGAAACACCATATATTTT
many	TRBV5-4	TRBD2	TRBJ2-2	CASSLDVASGRHGELFF	TGTGCCAGCAGCTTGGACGTGGCTAGCGGGAGACACGGGGAGCTGTTTTTT
.	TRBV15	TRBD2	TRBJ2-6	CATSRTQAGNAGANVLTF	TGTGCCACCAGCAGAACACAAGCGGGAAATGCTGGGGCCAACGTCCTGACTTTC
many	TRBV6-5	.	TRBJ1-5	CASSPLGTGAFGINQPQHF	TGTGCCAGCAGTCCTCTCGGGACGGGAGCTTTCGGAATCAATCAGCCCCAGCATTTT
few	TRBV20-1	.	TRBJ2-5	CSANQGFREETQYF	TGCAGTGCCAATCAGGGGTTTCGTGAGGAGACCCAGTACTTC
many	TRBV5-6	.	TRBJ1-6	CASSLKNSPLHF	TGTGCCAGCAGCCTGAAGAATTCACCCCTCCACTTT
.	TRBV24-1	.	TRBJ1-1	CATSLRLSGSEAFF	TGTGCCACCAGTTTAAGACTGTCTGGCTCTGAAGCTTTCTTT
.	TRBV29-1	.	TRBJ1-1	CSGGTAMSTEAFF	TGCAGCGGGGGGACGGCCATGAGCACTGAAGCTTTCTTT
.	TRBV7-4	.	TRBJ1-2	CASSFKGRPNYGYTF	TGTGCCAGCAGTTTTAAGGGCAGACCGAACTATGGCTACACCTTC
.	TRBV2	.	TRBJ1-2	CASGGRDSYGYTF	TGTGCCAGCGGAGGCAGGGATAGCTATGGCTACACCTTC
.	TRBV7-2	.	TRBJ2-7	CASSQGTGRNYEQYF	TGTGCCAGCAGCCAAGGTACAGGGCGTAACTACGAGCAGTACTTC
.	TRBV7-9	TRBD1	TRBJ2-7	CASSNRVGDRGDYEQYF	TGTGCCAGCAGCAACCGCGTGGGGGACAGGGGGGACTACGAGCAGTACTTC
many	TRBV7-3	.	TRBJ2-5	CASSLRVLETQYF	TGTGCCAGCAGCTTAAGGGTGTTGGAGACCCAGTACTTC
.	TRBV6-5	.	TRBJ1-2	CASSLQTNYGYTF	TGTGCCAGCAGCTTACAGACTAACTATGGCTACACCTTC
many	TRBV20-1	.	TRBJ2-7	CSARGVAASYEQYF	TGCAGTGCTAGAGGGGTAGCGGCCTCCTACGAGCAGTACTTC
.	TRBV20-1	.	TRBJ1-1	CSARDISGGYTEAFF	TGCAGTGCTAGAGATATAAGTGGGGGCTACACTGAAGCTTTCTTT
.	TRBV24-1	.	TRBJ2-7	CATSDLRDSYEQYF	TGTGCCACCAGTGATTTGCGTGACAGCTACGAGCAGTACTTC
few	TRBV19	.	TRBJ1-4	CASSGRKEKLFF	TGTGCCAGTAGTGGCAGAAAGGAAAAACTGTTTTTT
.	TRBV29-1	.	TRBJ2-7	CSVASGQVYEQYF	TGCAGCGTTGCCAGCGGACAAGTTTACGAGCAGTACTTC
.	TRBV10-3	.	TRBJ1-6	CAISESWREDSGSPLHF	TGTGCCATCAGTGAGTCCTGGCGGGAGGATTCGGGGTCACCCCTCCACTTT
few	TRBV5-6	.	TRBJ2-7	CASSLGGMVYEQYF	TGTGCCAGCAGCTTGGGGGGCATGGTCTACGAGCAGTACTTC
once	TRBV24-1	TRBD2	TRBJ2-2	CATSAGTSGELFF	TGTGCCACCAGTGCCGGGACTAGCGGGGAGCTGTTTTTT
.	TRBV2	TRBD1	TRBJ1-2	CAISNPGQGGDGYTF	TGTGCCATCTCGAATCCGGGACAGGGAGGGGATGGCTACACCTTC
many	TRBV7-8	.	TRBJ1-2	CASSLGVEVVGYGYTF	TGTGCCAGCAGCTTAGGGGTAGAGGTCGTGGGCTATGGCTACACCTTC
few	TRBV3-1	.	TRBJ1-2	CASSQQAAGYTF	TGTGCCAGCAGCCAGCAGGCAGCTGGCTACACCTTC
.	TRBV13	TRBD2	TRBJ2-7	CASSDTGLAGASSYEQYF	TGTGCCAGCAGCGATACGGGACTAGCGGGAGCTAGCTCCTACGAGCAGTACTTC
few	TRBV2	TRBD1	TRBJ1-2	CASRGVTDRSYGYTF	TGTGCCAGCAGGGGGGTTACGGACAGGAGCTATGGCTACACCTTC
many	TRBV29-1	.	TRBJ2-3	CSVGGRADTQYF	TGCAGCGTTGGTGGTAGGGCAGATACGCAGTATTTT
few	TRBV7-9	TRBD1	TRBJ1-4	CASSSEQGSWEKLFF	TGTGCCAGCAGCTCCGAACAGGGGAGTTGGGAAAAACTGTTTTTT
many	TRBV2	TRBD1	TRBJ1-5	CASTTDRDNQPQHF	TGTGCCAGCACCACGGACAGGGATAATCAGCCCCAGCATTTT
.	TRBV5-1	.	TRBJ1-3	CASSLSGGGRNTIYF	TGCGCCAGCAGCTTGTCGGGGGGAGGCAGAAACACCATATATTTT
many	TRBV7-6	.	TRBJ1-3	CASSLERDSRSGNTIYF	TGTGCCAGCAGCTTAGAAAGGGATTCCCGCTCTGGAAACACCATATATTTT
few	TRBV10-3	.	TRBJ1-3	CASSYVGTPSSGNTIYF	TGTGCCAGCAGTTACGTAGGGACCCCGAGCTCTGGAAACACCATATATTTT
few	TRBV24-1	.	TRBJ2-3	CATSDRIIDTQYF	TGTGCCACCAGTGACAGGATTATAGATACGCAGTATTTT
few	TRBV27	.	TRBJ2-5	CASSTLMGPEQETQYF	TGTGCCAGCAGTACGTTGATGGGACCTGAACAAGAGACCCAGTACTTC
few	TRBV5-1	.	TRBJ2-1	CASSRGPLDEQFF	TGCGCCAGCAGCCGGGGCCCGTTAGATGAGCAGTTCTTC
.	TRBV29-1	TRBD1	TRBJ2-7	CSVSTGDGTYEQYF	TGCAGCGTAAGCACAGGGGATGGTACCTACGAGCAGTACTTC
.	TRBV10-3	TRBD1	TRBJ2-7	CAITGTGREQYF	TGTGCCATCACCGGGACAGGGAGGGAGCAGTACTTC
.	TRBV2	TRBD1	TRBJ1-1	CASSETVTGATEAFF	TGTGCCAGCAGTGAAACCGTGACAGGGGCCACTGAAGCTTTCTTT
few	TRBV19	.	TRBJ2-3	CASRRTGGAHIDTQYF	TGTGCCAGTAGGCGTACCGGGGGCGCCCACATAGATACGCAGTATTTT
many	TRBV10-1	TRBD1	TRBJ1-1	CASSEYPGGGKAEAFF	TGCGCCAGCAGTGAGTATCCAGGGGGCGGTAAGGCTGAAGCTTTCTTT
.	TRBV6-6	TRBD2	TRBJ2-7	CASSYSTSGGNEQYF	TGTGCCAGCAGTTACTCGACTAGCGGGGGTAATGAGCAGTACTTC
.	TRBV29-1	TRBD1	TRBJ2-7	CSRTGASYEQYF	TGCAGCAGGACAGGGGCGTCCTACGAGCAGTACTTC
.	TRBV5-4	TRBD2	TRBJ2-7	CASSLRGSSAYEQYF	TGTGCCAGCAGCTTGCGCGGGAGTAGCGCCTACGAGCAGTACTTC
.	TRBV25-1	.	TRBJ1-2	CASSASSAVYGYTF	TGTGCCAGCAGTGCTAGCTCGGCAGTCTATGGCTACACCTTC
.	TRBV11-2	.	TRBJ2-3	CASSFPGDTQYF	TGTGCCAGCAGCTTTCCCGGAGATACGCAGTATTTT
many	TRBV6-5	TRBD1	TRBJ1-6	CASSQQGLGNSPLHF	TGTGCCAGCTCCCAACAGGGGCTGGGTAATTCACCCCTCCACTTT
many	TRBV19	.	TRBJ2-7	CASSSAITYEQYF	TGTGCCAGTAGCAGCGCCATTACCTACGAGCAGTACTTC
.	TRBV7-9	TRBD2	TRBJ2-2	CASSLLGTTIGTGELFF	TGTGCCAGCAGCCTCTTGGGGACTACTATTGGCACCGGGGAGCTGTTTTTT